Listed below are T cell receptor beta chains from one sample, sequenced in a study of T cell responses to AZD1222 COVID-19 vaccine. Only in-frame clones appear in the TCRdb table, and some are missing; sequencing was by immunoSEQ multiplex PCR. The table shows roughly 110,000 clones, with around 91% occurring only once. The sample here was peripheral blood, taken on day 0 of AZD1222 vaccination. These receptors all stem from an adult in good health. CDR3s include the opening cysteine and the closing phenylalanine or tryptophan. D genes are given only for firm matches. Expanded clones get a size class; other rows say once, few or many, or leave the size out.

size	J	V	D	length	CDR3	DNA
once	TRBJ1-2	TRBV9	-	15	CASSVGGGSPFGYTF	TGTGCCAGCAGCGTAGGGGGGGGGTCCCCTTTTGGCTACACCTTC
-	TRBJ1-6	TRBV18	TRBD1	15	CASSPGDRGSSPLHF	TGTGCCAGCTCACCCGGGGACAGGGGGAGTTCACCCCTCCACTTT
-	TRBJ2-5	TRBV2	-	16	CASRAGLGDVTETQYF	TGTGCCAGCAGGGCGGGGCTGGGGGACGTCACGGAGACCCAGTACTTC
-	TRBJ1-2	TRBV7-2	TRBD1	16	CASRSYPGTGFYGYTF	TGTGCCAGCAGATCCTATCCCGGGACAGGGTTTTATGGCTACACCTTC
-	TRBJ2-7	TRBV19	TRBD1	13	CASTWTGGYEQYF	TGTGCCAGTACCTGGACAGGGGGCTACGAGCAGTACTTC
once	TRBJ2-2	TRBV19	-	14	CASRTGANTGELFF	TGTGCCAGCAGGACGGGGGCGAACACCGGGGAGCTGTTTTTT
-	TRBJ1-1	TRBV11-2	-	13	CASSPGADTRAFF	TGTGCCAGCAGCCCGGGGGCGGACACTCGGGCTTTCTTT
-	TRBJ1-1	TRBV7-9	-	16	CASSLATGFEDTEAFF	TGTGCCAGCAGCTTAGCCACAGGGTTTGAAGACACTGAAGCTTTCTTT
-	TRBJ2-7	TRBV29-1	-	15	CSVELMSGTPYEQYF	TGCAGCGTTGAATTGATGTCGGGGACACCCTACGAGCAGTACTTC
few	TRBJ2-1	TRBV6-4	TRBD2	15	CASSEAAGGPEEQFF	TGTGCCAGCAGTGAAGCGGCGGGGGGGCCGGAAGAGCAGTTCTTC
-	TRBJ1-5	TRBV3-1/TRBV3-2	-	12	CASSAGNQPQHF	TGTGCCAGCAGCGCAGGGAATCAGCCCCAGCATTTT
-	TRBJ1-1	TRBV4-2	-	16	CASSQDWNSGYTEAFF	TGTGCCAGCAGCCAAGATTGGAACAGCGGATACACTGAAGCTTTCTTT
-	TRBJ2-7	TRBV18	TRBD1	14	CASSPSGQDYEQYF	TGTGCCAGCTCACCGAGCGGACAGGACTACGAGCAGTACTTC
-	TRBJ2-1	TRBV4-2	-	15	CASSPRWGARNEQFF	TGTGCCAGCAGCCCCCGGTGGGGGGCCCGAAATGAGCAGTTCTTC
-	TRBJ1-6	TRBV29-1	TRBD1	13	CSARDRSDSPLHF	TGCAGCGCCCGGGACAGGTCGGACTCACCCCTCCACTTT
-	TRBJ1-6	TRBV4-3	-	14	CASSSGVYNSPLHF	TGCGCCAGCAGTTCGGGGGTCTATAATTCACCCCTCCACTTT
few	TRBJ2-7	TRBV6-2/TRBV6-3	-	15	CASSPFSGAMYEQYF	TGTGCCAGCAGCCCCTTTTCCGGGGCCATGTACGAGCAGTACTTC
-	TRBJ1-4	TRBV4-3	-	16	CASSQAGLGTNEKLFF	TGCGCCAGCAGCCAAGCCGGGTTAGGGACTAATGAAAAACTGTTTTTT
-	TRBJ2-7	TRBV7-2	-	11	CASSIGLEQYF	TGTGCCAGCAGCATTGGTTTGGAGCAGTACTTC
-	TRBJ1-2	TRBV12-3/TRBV12-4	-	11	CASSSSYGYTF	TGTGCCAGCAGTTCATCCTATGGCTACACCTTC